The 21 T cell receptor beta chains listed next were all sequenced from one sample in a study of CD8+ T cells in alopecia areata (dated by TCRdb to 2017 to 2018). Library method: the immunoSEQ multiplex PCR assay. RNA was extracted from all samples and reverse transcribed into cDNA, which served as template for TCR sequencing. In its TCRdb copy, this immuneACCESS table keeps in-frame sequences only and misses some clones. Where compared with another copy, unresolved V genes explain less than half of these, and the others have no known cause. Recorded for this sample are around 270,000 clones; 58% of them occurred a single time. About 1.8% of the sample is in the top ten clones. This specimen's time point label, interpreted: less than 30 weeks on oral tofacitinib. This specimen's treatment or condition label, interpreted: oral pan-JAK inhibitor, 5-10 mg twice daily. The sequencing here drew on CD4+ T cells sorted from blood, taken at week 24, from a patient treated with tofacitinib. The receptors derive from a human donor with alopecia areata.

In its sample, this clone was seen a few times. V gene TRBV2 combines with J gene TRBJ2-1; no reliable D call. From germline, CDR1 is SNHLY and CDR2 FYNNEI. Between the trimmed V and J ends, which lost 0 bases and 8 bases, there was a span of 8 bases. The CDR3 totals 13 residues. Here the CDR3 reads CASSEAVFDEQFF. CDR3 bases: TGTGCCAGCAGTGAAGCGGTTTTCGATGAGCAGTTCTTC.

Concerning this clone: A read error may account for a junction end that differs from germline. This chain joins TRBV6-6 and TRBJ2-5; 7 nucleotides match TRBD1. Germline CDR1 reads MNHNY; CDR2 reads SVGAGI (reference sequence). There are 15 residues in the CDR3. This CDR3 is CASTYRQGVRETQYF. CDR3 DNA sequence: TGTGCCAGCACTTACCGCCAGGGGGTTAGGGAGACCCAGTACTTC.

The chain is built from TRBV7-9 and TRBJ1-1; the D is unclear. V lost 4 bases to trimming and J lost 4 bases, with 7 bases between them. The germline CDR1 and CDR2 sequences are SEHNR and FQNEAQ (reference sequence). The CDR3 totals 12 residues. CDR3 loop: CASSSRITEAFF. As DNA, the CDR3 is TGTGCCAGCAGCTCCCGCATCACTGAAGCTTTCTTT.

The J gene is TRBJ1-5, the V gene TRBV7-2; 11 bases agree with TRBD1. Germline V gene lookup returns CDR1 SGHTA and CDR2 FQGNSA. V lost 2 bases, J lost 5 bases, and 2 bases stayed unmatched. The CDR3 spans 15 residues. CDR3 sequence reads: CASSLRTGGDQPQHF. The CDR3 nucleotides are TGTGCCAGCAGCTTACGGACAGGGGGCGATCAGCCCCAGCATTTT.

This clone has only one observation. The chain links TRBV4-2 to TRBJ1-1, with 8 bases matching TRBD1. Germline CDR1 and CDR2: LGHNA and YNFKEQ. V was pared by 1 base and J by 0 bases, with 4 bases of the junction left unmatched. The CDR3 is 16 amino acids. This CDR3 reads CASSQGDRGLNTEAFF. For the CDR3, the DNA is TGTGCCAGCAGCCAAGGTGACAGGGGCCTGAACACTGAAGCTTTCTTT.

This chain connects TRBV4-3 to TRBJ2-5, with D uncertain. There are 13 residues in the CDR3. Looked up from germline, CDR1 is LGHNA and CDR2 is YSLEER. V was trimmed by 4 bases and J by 9 bases, leaving 15 bases between them. The CDR3 here is CASSLTTLGAQYF. The CDR3 DNA sequence: TGCGCCAGCAGCCTTACCACCCTTGGGGCCCAGTACTTC.

The J gene is TRBJ1-1, the V gene TRBV30; tentatively, D is TRBD1 (6 bases). V lost 1 base and J lost 1, with 10 bases in between. Germline loops: CDR1 GTSNPN, CDR2 SVGIG (reference sequence). This CDR3 is built from 14 residues. CDR3 in amino acids: CAWSDIGGNTEAFF. The DNA of the CDR3 is TGTGCCTGGAGTGATATAGGGGGGAACACTGAAGCTTTCTTT.

The chain recombines TRBV7-8 with TRBJ1-5; tentative D call: TRBD1 (6 bases). The V gene lost 1 base and the J gene lost 6 bases, with 10 bases spanning the gap. Germline CDR1 SGHVS, CDR2 FQNEAQ. This CDR3 is 14 amino acids long. This CDR3 reads CASSLDRVGQPQHF. DNA of the CDR3: TGTGCCAGCAGCTTAGACAGGGTAGGTCAGCCCCAGCATTTT.

The genes are TRBV30 and TRBJ2-7; TRBD1 or TRBD2 may be the D gene (6 bases each). In germline, CDR1 is GTSNPN, CDR2 SVGIG (reference sequence). Between the trimmed V and J ends, which lost 7 bases and 4 bases, there was a span of 14 bases. The CDR3 length is 12 residues. The CDR3 DNA reads TGTGCCTCCGTAGGGGGGTCTTACGAGCAGTACTTC. It specifies CASVGGSYEQYF.

In this sample, this clone turned up once. The chain uses TRBV4-1 and TRBJ2-1; D possibly corresponds to TRBD2 (6 bases). The germline CDR1 and CDR2 sequences are MGHRA and YSYEKL. This CDR3 region has 15 residues. V lost 0 bases and J 10 bases, leaving 16 bases between the germline ends. CDR3 DNA: TGCGCCAGCAGCCAAGAACCGAGCTGGAGGGACGAGCAGTTCTTC. It translates to CASSQEPSWRDEQFF.

The chain has TRBV19 and TRBJ2-6, with a possible D match to TRBD2 (5 bases). CDR3 size: 13 residues. CDR1 is LNHDA and CDR2 is SQIVND in the germline V gene (reference sequence). V lost 9 bases to trimming and J lost 1 base, with 7 bases between them. For the CDR3, the DNA is TGTGCCAGCCGGGGATCTGGGGCCAACGTCCTGACTTTC. It encodes CASRGSGANVLTF.

J is TRBJ1-1 and V is TRBV7-8; no reliable D call. The V end was cut by 5 bases, the J end by 1 base, with 14 bases between. Germline-derived CDR1 and CDR2 are SGHVS and FQNEAQ. The CDR3 loop spans 15 amino acids. The CDR3 region is CASSLRATGNTEAFF. DNA of the CDR3: TGTGCCAGCAGCCTCCGGGCAACGGGGAACACTGAAGCTTTCTTT.

The chain is built from TRBV9 and TRBJ2-7, with a possible D match to TRBD1 (5 bases). V lost 0 bases, J lost 5 bases, and 15 bases lay in between. Germline lookup yields CDR1 SGDLS and CDR2 YYNGEE. The CDR3 contains 15 residues. The CDR3 reads CASSVGNRLRHEQYF. Here the CDR3 DNA reads TGTGCCAGCAGCGTAGGGAACAGGCTGCGCCACGAGCAGTACTTC.

This clone was counted only a few times. The chain employs TRBV20-1 and TRBJ1-2; no firm D call. Per germline, CDR1 DFQATT and CDR2 SNEGSKA (reference sequence). This CDR3 region has 8 residues. Trimming shortened V by 3 bases and J by 11 bases, and 4 bases separated the two germline ends. The CDR3 spells CSASGYTF. The CDR3, as DNA: TGCAGTGCTAGCGGTTACACCTTC.

This clone was detected a few times. V gene TRBV6-5 combines with J gene TRBJ2-7; tentative D call: TRBD2 (5 bases). The V end was cut by 0 bases, the J end by 1 base, with 13 bases between. The CDR3 consists of 16 residues. Germline V gene sequence: CDR1 MNHEY, CDR2 SVGAGI. For the CDR3, the DNA is TGTGCCAGCAGTTACTCGTTACTAGTTGGGTCCTACGAGCAGTACTTC. This encodes CASSYSLLVGSYEQYF.

The chain recombines TRBV27 with TRBJ2-2, with D uncertain. From germline, CDR1 is MNHEY and CDR2 SMNVEV (reference sequence). The V end lost 1 base, the J end lost 6 bases, and 6 bases lay between the germline ends. The CDR3 runs to 13 residues. CDR3 in amino acids: CASSLYPAGELFF. In nucleotides, the CDR3 is TGTGCCAGCAGTTTATACCCGGCCGGGGAGCTGTTTTTT.

V usage is TRBV18 and J usage is TRBJ1-1, with 7 bases lining up with TRBD1. V was clipped by 6 bases and J by 3 bases; unmatched bases: 19. The V gene's germline CDR1 is KGHSH and CDR2 LQKENI. CDR3 length: 18 amino acids. In DNA, the CDR3 is TGTGCCAGCTCGTCCGACAGGGCCACCCTATCCAGGTACACTGAAGCTTTCTTT. It codes for CASSSDRATLSRYTEAFF.

This chain uses TRBV10-3 with TRBJ2-7; 7 bases agree with TRBD1. V was clipped by 6 bases and J by 1 base; unmatched bases: 3. CDR1 and CDR2 (germline): ENHRY, SYGVKD. The length of the CDR3 is 13 residues. The CDR3, as DNA: TGTGCCATCAGCCGGGACAGTTCCTACGAGCAGTACTTC. Translation: CAISRDSSYEQYF.

The genes are TRBV15 and TRBJ2-6; D remains unclear. CDR1 is LNHNV, CDR2 YYDKDF, per germline (reference sequence). The germline V and J ends were trimmed by 1 base and 2 bases, with 6 bases remaining between them. The CDR3 runs to 15 residues. As DNA, the CDR3 is TGTGCCACCAGCAGAGTGCCCACTGGGGCCAACGTCCTGACTTTC. Protein sequence: CATSRVPTGANVLTF.

The rearrangement uses TRBV30 and TRBJ2-5, with D maybe TRBD2 (5 bases). Trimming removed 4 bases from V and 3 bases from J, with 15 bases in between. Germline assignment: CDR1 GTSNPN and CDR2 SVGIG (reference sequence). The CDR3 extends over 14 amino acids. CDR3: CAWTGNRREETQYF. DNA for the CDR3: TGTGCCTGGACGGGGAATAGGCGAGAAGAGACCCAGTACTTC.

The rearrangement links TRBV4-3 to TRBJ2-6, with D perhaps TRBD1 (5 bases). There are 15 residues in the CDR3. Trimming shortened V by 3 bases and J by 5 bases, and 11 bases separated the two germline ends. Germline V gene data show CDR1 as LGHNA and CDR2 as YSLEER. For the CDR3, the DNA is TGCGCCAGCAGCCAGGACACGGCGCGGGCCAACGTCCTGACTTTC. Its protein is CASSQDTARANVLTF.